Listed below are T cell receptor beta chains from one sample, sequenced in a study of T cell changes during pregnancy in multiple sclerosis. Profiling relied on immunoSEQ multiplex PCR, and the TCRdb table lists in-frame clones only, not all of them. The table shows roughly 38,000 clones, with 90% to 95% occurring only once. This material consisted of CD8+ T cells from peripheral blood mononuclear cells, taken in the third trimester of pregnancy. These receptors were collected from a female donor with multiple sclerosis, enrolled in a pregnancy study. CDR3s include the opening cysteine and the closing phenylalanine or tryptophan. The D gene is left open where the match is weak. Size values are once, few and many counts, or a class for expanded clones, and some rows have none.

NA,TRBD1,TRBV7-2,TRBJ1-1,CASSRIVGGTGGEGTEAFF,TGTGCCAGCAGCCGCATTGTGGGGGGGACAGGGGGCGAGGGGACTGAAGCTTTCTTT
few,NA,TRBV28,TRBJ2-2,CASRYGSDIGELFF,TGTGCCAGCAGATATGGCAGTGACATCGGGGAGCTGTTTTTT
NA,NA,TRBV9,TRBJ1-2,CASSVQGNGYTF,TGTGCCAGCAGCGTGCAGGGAAATGGCTACACCTTC
NA,TRBD1,TRBV28,TRBJ2-6,CASKGQGEVSGANVLTF,TGTGCCAGCAAAGGACAGGGGGAGGTGTCTGGGGCCAACGTCCTGACTTTC
once,NA,TRBV27,TRBJ1-1,CASSSPGGGGAFF,TGTGCCAGCAGTTCCCCCGGGGGGGGCGGAGCTTTCTTT
NA,TRBD1,TRBV29-1,TRBJ2-3,CSAETGVAPDTQYF,TGCAGCGCCGAAACAGGGGTGGCCCCAGATACGCAGTATTTT
NA,NA,TRBV6-5,TRBJ2-7,CASRYTRDSTYEQYF,TGTGCCAGCAGATATACCAGGGACTCCACATACGAGCAGTACTTC
once,NA,TRBV7-9,TRBJ2-7,CASSLEAGSYEQYF,TGTGCCAGCAGCTTAGAAGCAGGGTCCTACGAGCAGTACTTC
NA,TRBD1,TRBV28,TRBJ2-7,CASSLSTGVHEQYF,TGTGCCAGCAGTTTGTCGACAGGGGTCCACGAGCAGTACTTC
NA,NA,TRBV29-1,TRBJ2-1,CSVERQGIVEQFF,TGCAGCGTTGAAAGGCAGGGGATAGTTGAGCAGTTCTTC
NA,NA,TRBV11-2,TRBJ2-5,CASSFREDYRETQYF,TGTGCCAGCAGCTTCCGAGAGGACTATAGAGAGACCCAGTACTTC
NA,NA,TRBV7-9,TRBJ1-2,CASSPPNFGLYGYTF,TGTGCCAGCAGCCCCCCAAATTTCGGGTTATATGGCTACACCTTC
NA,NA,TRBV7-9,TRBJ2-1,CASSLAGENEQFF,TGTGCCAGCAGCTTAGCGGGAGAAAATGAGCAGTTCTTC
once,NA,TRBV29-1,TRBJ2-7,CSVEDWRQGSYEQYF,TGCAGCGTTGAAGATTGGCGGCAGGGCTCCTACGAGCAGTACTTC
NA,NA,TRBV7-9,TRBJ1-2,CASSLASSSPSRKNYGYTF,TGTGCCAGCAGCTTAGCGTCGAGTTCCCCTAGCAGGAAGAATTATGGCTACACCTTC
NA,NA,TRBV7-9,TRBJ2-7,CASEQGSSYEQYF,TGTGCCAGCGAGCAGGGTAGCTCCTACGAGCAGTACTTC
NA,NA,TRBV9,TRBJ2-5,CASSLGSGQETQYF,TGTGCCAGCAGCCTCGGATCGGGTCAAGAGACCCAGTACTTC
NA,TRBD2,TRBV5-6,TRBJ2-7,CASSFGGTSGGYEQYF,TGTGCCAGCAGCTTTGGAGGGACTAGCGGGGGCTACGAGCAGTACTTC
NA,TRBD1,TRBV27,TRBJ2-7,CASGTGIYEQYF,TGTGCCAGCGGGACAGGGATCTACGAGCAGTACTTC
few,NA,TRBV6-1,TRBJ2-5,CASSEGRDQETQYF,TGTGCCAGCAGTGAAGGGAGGGATCAAGAGACCCAGTACTTC
once,TRBD1,TRBV11-2,TRBJ2-5,CASSPRDRGWETQYF,TGTGCCAGCAGCCCCCGGGACAGGGGATGGGAGACCCAGTACTTC
NA,TRBD2,TRBV7-8,TRBJ2-7,CASSRPQGVGWREDDEQYF,TGTGCCAGCAGCCGACCCCAGGGCGTTGGGTGGCGGGAGGACGACGAGCAGTACTTC
NA,TRBD2,TRBV5-6,TRBJ2-7,CASSLGEGYEQYF,TGTGCCAGCAGCTTGGGGGAGGGGTACGAGCAGTACTTC
NA,NA,TRBV27,TRBJ1-1,CASSLSGTLEAFF,TGTGCCAGCAGTTTATCTGGGACACTTGAAGCTTTCTTT
once,NA,TRBV14,TRBJ2-5,CASSQRLTETQYF,TGTGCCAGCAGCCAGAGGTTGACGGAGACCCAGTACTTC
NA,TRBD2,TRBV28,TRBJ2-1,CASSTRTSGPSYNEQFF,TGTGCCAGCAGTACCCGGACTAGCGGGCCCTCCTACAATGAGCAGTTCTTC
NA,TRBD1,TRBV6-5,TRBJ2-1,CASSTGTGRYNEQFF,TGTGCCAGCAGTACCGGGACAGGGCGCTACAATGAGCAGTTCTTC
NA,NA,TRBV10-3,TRBJ2-1,CAISEYRSSSYNEQFF,TGTGCCATCAGTGAGTACAGGAGTTCCTCCTACAATGAGCAGTTCTTC
NA,TRBD2,TRBV28,TRBJ2-1,CASSLASGRDSYNEQFF,TGTGCCAGCAGTTTAGCTAGCGGGAGAGACTCCTACAATGAGCAGTTCTTC
NA,NA,TRBV11-3,TRBJ2-1,CASSLDSYNEQFF,TGTGCCAGCAGTCTCGACAGCTACAATGAGCAGTTCTTC
NA,NA,TRBV27,TRBJ2-5,CATATRTPQETQYF,TGTGCCACCGCGACTCGGACACCCCAAGAGACCCAGTACTTC
once,NA,TRBV27,TRBJ2-1,CASSLRNEQFF,TGTGCCAGCAGTTTACGCAATGAGCAGTTCTTC
once,NA,TRBV9,TRBJ1-1,CASSPRAGTEAFF,TGTGCCAGCAGCCCGCGTGCGGGCACTGAAGCTTTCTTT
once,NA,TRBV5-4,TRBJ2-7,CASSSSSGDYEQYF,TGTGCCAGCAGTTCTAGCTCCGGGGACTACGAGCAGTACTTC
NA,TRBD1,TRBV27,TRBJ2-7,CASSLGTGSYEQYF,TGTGCCAGCAGCCTTGGGACAGGGTCCTACGAGCAGTACTTC
NA,TRBD1,TRBV28,TRBJ2-5,CVTQGELVETQYF,TGTGTTACCCAGGGGGAGCTAGTAGAGACCCAGTACTTC
once,TRBD2,TRBV15,TRBJ2-2,CATSRDKSGSLGGELFF,TGTGCCACCAGCAGAGATAAGAGCGGGAGTCTGGGCGGGGAGCTGTTTTTT